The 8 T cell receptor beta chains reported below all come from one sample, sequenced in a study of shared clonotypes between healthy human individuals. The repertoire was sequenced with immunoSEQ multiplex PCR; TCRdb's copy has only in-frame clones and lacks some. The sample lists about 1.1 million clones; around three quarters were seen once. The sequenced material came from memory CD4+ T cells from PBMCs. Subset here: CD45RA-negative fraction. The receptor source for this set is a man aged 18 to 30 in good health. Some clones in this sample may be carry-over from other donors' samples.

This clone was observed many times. CDR3 region: CASSKGQLEAFF. The CDR3 nucleotides read TGTGCCAGCAGCAAGGGACAGCTTGAAGCTTTCTTT. V usage is TRBV7-9 and J usage is TRBJ1-1, with 7 bases identical to TRBD1. Per germline, CDR1 SEHNR and CDR2 FQNEAQ (reference sequence). V shed 5 bases and J 7 bases; nucleotides not matched to a gene: 4. This CDR3 region has 12 residues.

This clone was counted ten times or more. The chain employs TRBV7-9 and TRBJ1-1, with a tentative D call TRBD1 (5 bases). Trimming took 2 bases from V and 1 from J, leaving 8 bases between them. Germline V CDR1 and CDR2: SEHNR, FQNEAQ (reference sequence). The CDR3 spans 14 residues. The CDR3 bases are TGTGCCAGCAGCTTACGAGGGACGAACACTGAAGCTTTCTTT. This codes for CASSLRGTNTEAFF.

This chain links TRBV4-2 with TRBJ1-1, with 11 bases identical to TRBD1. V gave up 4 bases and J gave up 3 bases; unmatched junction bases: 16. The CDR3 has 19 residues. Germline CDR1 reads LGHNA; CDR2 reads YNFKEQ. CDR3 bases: TGTGCCAGCAGCCGAAAAAGCCAGGACAGGGGGCGTGGGGACACTGAAGCTTTCTTT. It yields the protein CASSRKSQDRGRGDTEAFF.

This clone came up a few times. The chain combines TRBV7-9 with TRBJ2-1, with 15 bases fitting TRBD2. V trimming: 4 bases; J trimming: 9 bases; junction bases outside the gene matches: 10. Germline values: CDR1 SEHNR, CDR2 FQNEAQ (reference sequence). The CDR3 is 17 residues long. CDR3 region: CASSSPGLAGGKSEQFF. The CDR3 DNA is TGTGCCAGCAGCTCCCCGGGACTAGCGGGAGGCAAGAGTGAGCAGTTCTTC.

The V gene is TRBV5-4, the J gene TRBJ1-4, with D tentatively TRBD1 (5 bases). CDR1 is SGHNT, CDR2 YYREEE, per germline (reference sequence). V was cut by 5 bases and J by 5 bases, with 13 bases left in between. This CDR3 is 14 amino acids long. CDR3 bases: TGTGCCAGCAGACCCGACAGCTCAAATGAAAAACTGTTTTTT. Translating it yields CASRPDSSNEKLFF.

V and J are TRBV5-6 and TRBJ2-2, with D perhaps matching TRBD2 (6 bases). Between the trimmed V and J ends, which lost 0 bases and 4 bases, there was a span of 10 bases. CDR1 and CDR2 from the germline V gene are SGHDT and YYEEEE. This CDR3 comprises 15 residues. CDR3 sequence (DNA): TGTGCCAGCAGCTTGGGGAGGGTTGGCACCGGGGAGCTGTTTTTT. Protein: CASSLGRVGTGELFF.

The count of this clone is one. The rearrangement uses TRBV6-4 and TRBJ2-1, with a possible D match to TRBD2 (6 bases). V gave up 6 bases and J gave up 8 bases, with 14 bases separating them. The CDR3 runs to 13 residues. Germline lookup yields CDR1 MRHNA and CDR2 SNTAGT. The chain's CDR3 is CASSKMTSDEQFF. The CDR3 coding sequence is TGTGCCAGCAGCAAAATGACTAGTGATGAGCAGTTCTTC.

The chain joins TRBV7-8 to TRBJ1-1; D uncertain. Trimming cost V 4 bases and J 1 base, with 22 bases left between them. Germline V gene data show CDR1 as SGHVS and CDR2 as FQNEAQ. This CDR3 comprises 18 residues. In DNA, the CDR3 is TGTGCCAGCAGCTCCAGTCGCGTCGAGTTAAAGCGGAACACTGAAGCTTTCTTT. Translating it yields CASSSSRVELKRNTEAFF.